The source of this T cell receptor (beta chain) is a study of blood T cells in healthy people across ages. This clonotype appeared a single time. Alongside a J-beta primer mix, a sample-barcoded 5' primer served in a second PCR lasting 7 to 11 cycles. One entry per CDR3 protein, called by TCRdb with MiXCR from the 5' RACE reads. There are about 1.5 million distinct CDR3 sequences in the sample; 35% to 45% occur only once, and approximately 4% lies in the top ten. In germline, CDR1 is MNHNS, CDR2 SASEGT. V was trimmed by 2 bases and J by 0 bases, leaving 14 bases between them. The length of the CDR3 is 16 residues.

The V call is TRBV6-1, the J call TRBJ2-7, with TRBD2 as a possible D gene (5 bases). The sequence derives from a woman between 18 and 30 years old in good health. Sequencing was done on a sample of blood. CDR3 sequence: CASSESPGLVSYEQYF. In DNA form, the CDR3 reads TGTGCCAGCAGTGAAAGCCCAGGACTCGTCTCCTACGAGCAGTACTTC.